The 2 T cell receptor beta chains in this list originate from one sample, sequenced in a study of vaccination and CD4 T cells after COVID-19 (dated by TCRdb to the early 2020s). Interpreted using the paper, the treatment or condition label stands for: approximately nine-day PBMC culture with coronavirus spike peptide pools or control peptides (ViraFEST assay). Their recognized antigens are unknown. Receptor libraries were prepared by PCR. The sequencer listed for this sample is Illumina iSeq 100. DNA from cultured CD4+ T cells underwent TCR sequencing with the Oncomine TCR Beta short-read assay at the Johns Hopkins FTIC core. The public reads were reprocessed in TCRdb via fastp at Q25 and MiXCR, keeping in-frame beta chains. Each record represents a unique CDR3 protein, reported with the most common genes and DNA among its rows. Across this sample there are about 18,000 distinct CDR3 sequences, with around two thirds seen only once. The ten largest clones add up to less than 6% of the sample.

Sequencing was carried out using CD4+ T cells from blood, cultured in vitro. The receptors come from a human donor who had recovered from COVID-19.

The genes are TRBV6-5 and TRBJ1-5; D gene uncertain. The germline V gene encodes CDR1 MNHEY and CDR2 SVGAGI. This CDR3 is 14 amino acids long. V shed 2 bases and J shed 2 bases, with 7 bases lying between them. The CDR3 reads CASSYGGGNQPQHF. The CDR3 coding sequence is TGTGCCAGCAGTTACGGTGGGGGCAATCAGCCCCAGCATTTT.

The CDR3 reads CASSSSGRGYEQYF. Written as DNA, the CDR3 is TGTGCCAGCAGTTCTAGCGGGAGAGGCTACGAGCAGTACTTC. The rearrangement links TRBV6-5 to TRBJ2-7; the match to TRBD2 covers 10 bases. This CDR3 comprises 14 residues. The V and J ends lost 4 bases and 3 bases, in that order; junction bases with no gene match: 3. In germline, CDR1 is MNHEY, CDR2 SVGAGI.